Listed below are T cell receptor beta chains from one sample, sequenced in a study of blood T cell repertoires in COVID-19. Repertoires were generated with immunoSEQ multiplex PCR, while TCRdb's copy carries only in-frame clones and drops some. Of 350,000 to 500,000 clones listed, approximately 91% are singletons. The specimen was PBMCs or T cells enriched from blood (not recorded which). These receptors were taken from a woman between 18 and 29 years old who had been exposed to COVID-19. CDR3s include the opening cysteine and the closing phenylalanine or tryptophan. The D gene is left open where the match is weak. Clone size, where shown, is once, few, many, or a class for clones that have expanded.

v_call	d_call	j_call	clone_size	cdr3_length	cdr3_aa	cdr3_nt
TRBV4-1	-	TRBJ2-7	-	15	CASSQGAQVSYEQYF	TGCGCCAGCAGCCAAGGGGCCCAGGTCTCCTACGAGCAGTACTTC
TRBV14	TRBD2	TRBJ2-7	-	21	CASSSPQTWRYSGGAGYEQYF	TGTGCCAGCAGCTCACCCCAAACCTGGAGGTACAGCGGGGGGGCAGGCTACGAGCAGTACTTC
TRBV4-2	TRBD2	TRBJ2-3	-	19	CASSKRDRDGLAGTDTQYF	TGTGCCAGCAGTAAAAGGGACCGAGACGGACTAGCGGGCACAGATACGCAGTATTTT
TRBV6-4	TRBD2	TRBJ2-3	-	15	CASSRTSGSTDTQYF	TGTGCCAGCAGTCGTACTAGCGGGAGCACAGATACGCAGTATTTT
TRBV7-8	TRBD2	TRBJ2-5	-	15	CASSLIAGGGETQYF	TGTGCCAGCAGCTTAATAGCGGGAGGGGGAGAGACCCAGTACTTC
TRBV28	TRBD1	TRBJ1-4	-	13	CASRTQDREKLFF	TGTGCCAGCAGGACCCAGGACAGGGAGAAACTGTTTTTT
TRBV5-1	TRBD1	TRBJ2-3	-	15	CASSYGTGATDTQYF	TGCGCCAGCAGCTACGGGACAGGGGCCACAGATACGCAGTATTTT
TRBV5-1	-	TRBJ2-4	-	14	CASSLDLAKNIQYF	TGCGCCAGCAGCTTGGATCTTGCCAAAAACATTCAGTACTTC
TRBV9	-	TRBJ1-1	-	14	CASSVDGRGTEAFF	TGTGCCAGCAGCGTAGATGGGAGAGGAACTGAAGCTTTCTTT
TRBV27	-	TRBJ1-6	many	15	CASSSSTGGNSPLHF	TGTGCCAGCAGTTCGTCGACGGGGGGTAATTCACCCCTCCACTTT
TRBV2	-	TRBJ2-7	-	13	CASTGDTSYEQYF	TGTGCCAGCACCGGGGACACATCCTACGAGCAGTACTTC
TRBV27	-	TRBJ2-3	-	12	CASSSGADTQYF	TGTGCCAGCAGTTCGGGAGCAGATACGCAGTATTTT
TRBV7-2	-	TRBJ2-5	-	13	CASSLLVRETQYF	TGTGCCAGCAGCTTATTGGTACGGGAGACCCAGTACTTC
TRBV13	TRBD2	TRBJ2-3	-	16	CASSISGGPYTDTQYF	TGTGCCAGCAGCATTAGCGGGGGGCCTTACACAGATACGCAGTATTTT
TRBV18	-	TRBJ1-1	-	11	CASSRGPGAFF	TGTGCCAGCTCACGAGGGCCAGGAGCTTTCTTT
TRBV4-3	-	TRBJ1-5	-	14	CASSPHAGDQPQHF	TGCGCCAGCAGCCCTCATGCGGGGGATCAGCCCCAGCATTTT
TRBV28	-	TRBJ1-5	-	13	CASSPLIQGPQHF	TGTGCCAGCAGTCCTCTTATACAGGGGCCCCAGCATTTT
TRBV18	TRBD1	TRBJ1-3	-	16	CASSQPGGLSGNTIYF	TGTGCCAGCTCACAACCAGGGGGCCTCTCTGGAAACACCATATATTTT
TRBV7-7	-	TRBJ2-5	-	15	CASSISVQGSETQYF	TGTGCCAGCAGCATTAGCGTACAGGGTTCGGAGACCCAGTACTTC
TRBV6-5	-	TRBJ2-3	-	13	CASSWRGTDTQYF	TGTGCCAGCAGTTGGAGGGGCACAGATACGCAGTATTTT
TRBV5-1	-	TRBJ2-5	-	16	CASSLGGGASQETQYF	TGCGCCAGCAGCCTGGGTGGCGGGGCCAGCCAAGAGACCCAGTACTTC
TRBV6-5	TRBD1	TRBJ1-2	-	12	CASIGTGGGYTF	TGTGCCAGCATCGGGACAGGGGGTGGCTACACCTTC
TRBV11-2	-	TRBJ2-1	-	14	CASSAGPGYNEQFF	TGTGCCAGCAGTGCGGGGCCAGGGTACAATGAGCAGTTCTTC
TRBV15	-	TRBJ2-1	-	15	CATSRAQGTYNEQFF	TGTGCCACCAGCAGAGCTCAGGGGACCTACAATGAGCAGTTCTTC
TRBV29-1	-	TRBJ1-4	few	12	CSVAGQSEKLFF	TGCAGCGTTGCCGGACAGTCTGAAAAACTGTTTTTT
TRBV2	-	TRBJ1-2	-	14	CASRGGRLNYGYTF	TGTGCCAGCAGGGGGGGAAGGCTTAACTATGGCTACACCTTC
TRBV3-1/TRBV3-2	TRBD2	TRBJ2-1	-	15	CASSQGGGADNEQFF	TGTGCCAGCAGCCAAGGCGGGGGGGCCGACAATGAGCAGTTCTTC
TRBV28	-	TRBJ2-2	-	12	CASTTLAGELFF	TGTGCCAGCACCACTCTCGCCGGGGAGCTGTTTTTT
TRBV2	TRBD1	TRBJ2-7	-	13	CAKSSDRSREQYF	TGTGCTAAGTCGTCGGACAGGTCTAGGGAGCAGTACTTC
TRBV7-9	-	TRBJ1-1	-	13	CASSLAEGTEAFF	TGTGCCAGCAGCTTAGCGGAGGGGACTGAAGCTTTCTTT
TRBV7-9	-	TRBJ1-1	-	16	CASSLARGGADTEAFF	TGTGCCAGCAGCTTAGCCCGTGGAGGGGCGGACACTGAAGCTTTCTTT
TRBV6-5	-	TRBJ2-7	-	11	CASRSPYEQYF	TGTGCCAGCCGAAGCCCTTACGAGCAGTACTTC
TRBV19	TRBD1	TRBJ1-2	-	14	CASSIRQGIDGYTF	TGTGCCAGTAGTATCAGACAGGGGATCGATGGCTACACCTTC
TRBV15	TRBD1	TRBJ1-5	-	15	CATSRDDRDHQPQHF	TGTGCCACCAGCAGAGACGACAGGGATCATCAGCCCCAGCATTTT
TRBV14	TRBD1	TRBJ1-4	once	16	CASSQEWTGVAEKLFF	TGTGCCAGCAGCCAAGAGTGGACAGGGGTGGCTGAAAAACTGTTTTTT
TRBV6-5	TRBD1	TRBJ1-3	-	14	CASSYSEGANTIYF	TGTGCCAGCAGTTACTCTGAGGGGGCAAACACCATATATTTT
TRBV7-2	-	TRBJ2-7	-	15	CASSSAYRSSYEQYF	TGTGCCAGCAGCTCAGCCTACAGGAGCTCCTACGAGCAGTACTTC
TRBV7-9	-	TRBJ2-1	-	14	CASGYPSEVDEQFF	TGTGCCAGCGGGTACCCCTCTGAGGTGGATGAGCAGTTCTTC
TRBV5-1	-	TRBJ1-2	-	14	CASSPDTVVYGYTF	TGCGCCAGCAGCCCGGACACCGTAGTCTATGGCTACACCTTC
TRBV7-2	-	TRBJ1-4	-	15	CASSIPRHRGEKLFF	TGTGCCAGCAGCATTCCGCGGCATCGTGGTGAAAAACTGTTTTTT
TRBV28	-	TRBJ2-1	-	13	CASSTGLYNEQFF	TGTGCCAGCAGTACTGGACTGTACAATGAGCAGTTCTTC
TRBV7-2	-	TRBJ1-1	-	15	CASSLVAGGITEAFF	TGTGCCAGCAGCTTAGTGGCTGGGGGCATCACTGAAGCTTTCTTT
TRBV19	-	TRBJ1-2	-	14	CASSAAGATYGYTF	TGTGCCAGTAGTGCGGCAGGGGCCACTTATGGCTACACCTTC
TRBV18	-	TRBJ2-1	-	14	CASSPGAGQNEQFF	TGTGCCAGCTCACCTGGGGCGGGGCAGAATGAGCAGTTCTTC
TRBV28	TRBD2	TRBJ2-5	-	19	CASSLLNPPGLANSRTQYF	TGTGCCAGCAGTTTACTGAATCCCCCGGGACTAGCGAACTCTAGGACCCAGTACTTC
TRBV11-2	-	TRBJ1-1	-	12	CASSPRAVGAFF	TGTGCCAGCAGCCCCAGGGCGGTGGGAGCTTTCTTT
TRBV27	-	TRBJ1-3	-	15	CASSFRGSPGNTIYF	TGTGCCAGCAGTTTTCGAGGGAGTCCTGGAAACACCATATATTTT
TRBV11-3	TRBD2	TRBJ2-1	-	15	CASSLGLAGVGEQFF	TGTGCCAGCAGCTTAGGGTTAGCGGGAGTGGGTGAGCAGTTCTTC